The source of this T cell receptor (beta chain) is a study of blood T cell repertoires in COVID-19. Germline CDR1 is SGHAT and CDR2 is FQNNGV. The CDR3 is 13 residues long. The V gene lost 1 base and the J gene lost 8 bases, with 6 bases spanning the gap. Some clones are missing from TCRdb's copy, which holds only in-frame ones; the method was immunoSEQ multiplex PCR. The profile covers roughly 81,000 clones, with approximately 82% appearing a single time and 10% taken by the ten largest. J is TRBJ1-6 and V is TRBV11-2; D is unclear. The material sequenced was peripheral blood. The origin of this receptor is a man aged 55 to 69 with acute or convalescent COVID-19. CDR3 residues: CASSLVQYSPLHF. In nucleotides, the CDR3 is TGTGCCAGCAGCTTAGTGCAGTATTCACCCCTCCACTTT.